Following are 19 T cell receptor beta chains from one sample sequenced in a study of T cell changes during pregnancy in multiple sclerosis. Sequencing used immunoSEQ multiplex PCR; TCRdb keeps in-frame clones, though not all of them. The table shows 50,000 to 60,000 clones, with about 90% occurring only once. The specimen was CD4+ T cells from peripheral blood mononuclear cells, collected in the first trimester of pregnancy. The receptors were gathered from a female donor with multiple sclerosis, enrolled in a pregnancy study.

V and J are TRBV11-2 and TRBJ2-2; 7 bases line up with TRBD1. The ends lost 1 base at V and 4 bases at J; junction bases unmatched: 3. The CDR3 covers 15 residues. CDR1 is SGHAT, CDR2 FQNNGV, per germline. The CDR3 bases are TGTGCCAGCAGCTTAGGGGGACAGATCACCGGGGAGCTGTTTTTT. This encodes CASSLGGQITGELFF.

The J gene is TRBJ2-5, the V gene TRBV7-9, with D perhaps matching TRBD2 (6 bases). Germline V gene sequence: CDR1 SEHNR, CDR2 FQNEAQ (reference sequence). The CDR3 consists of 13 residues. V lost 4 bases, J lost 5 bases, and 11 bases lay in between. The DNA of the CDR3 is TGTGCCAGCAGCTCGGGACTTAGGGAGACCCAGTACTTC. Translation: CASSSGLRETQYF.

The chain is built from TRBV7-2 and TRBJ2-2; D unclear. Germline CDR1 reads SGHTA; CDR2 reads FQGNSA. Trimming stripped 8 bases from V and 7 bases from J, with 11 bases between. The CDR3 consists of 12 residues. In DNA form, the CDR3 reads TGTGCCAGCGCCCGTTCTAACGGGGAGCTGTTTTTT. This gives the protein CASARSNGELFF.

This CDR3 reads CASSIDLLQPQHF. The DNA for the CDR3 is TGTGCCAGTAGTATAGATCTATTACAGCCCCAGCATTTT. The chain combines TRBV19 with TRBJ1-5; D is unresolved. Germline CDR1 is LNHDA and CDR2 is SQIVND (reference sequence). The CDR3 has 13 residues. Trimming stripped 0 bases from V and 7 bases from J, with 7 bases between.

The rearrangement uses TRBV6-5 and TRBJ2-7, with 9 bases lining up with TRBD1. Germline trimming cut 4 bases from V and 2 bases from J; bases unmatched to any gene: 9. The CDR3 has 16 residues. Germline CDR1 MNHEY, CDR2 SVGAGI. This CDR3 reads CASSSFGQGLPYEQYF. In DNA, the CDR3 is TGTGCCAGCAGTTCCTTTGGACAGGGGCTCCCCTACGAGCAGTACTTC.

This clone was seen once. The chain is built from TRBV30 and TRBJ1-1; TRBD1 matches at 9 bases. The CDR3 is 17 amino acids. Germline V CDR1 and CDR2: GTSNPN, SVGIG (reference sequence). V dropped 2 bases and J dropped 1; count of bases not matched to a gene: 11. The DNA for the CDR3 is TGTGCCTGGAGTAGAATAGGACAGGGGAGACCGAACACTGAAGCTTTCTTT. Encoded protein: CAWSRIGQGRPNTEAFF. Together with reference TRBV30 and TRBJ1-1, the CDR3 gives the full variable domain: SQTIHQWPATLVQPVGSPLSLECTVEGTSNPNLYWYRQAAGRGLQLLFYSVGIGQISSEVPQNLSASRPQDRQFILSSKKLLLSDSGFYLCAWSRIGQGRPNTEAFFGQGTRLTVV.

This rearrangement joins TRBV7-3 to TRBJ2-5, with D possibly TRBD2 on 6 matching bases. The CDR3 has 15 amino acids. Germline loops: CDR1 SGHTA, CDR2 FQGTGA. Trimming shortened V by 2 bases and J by 0 bases, and 10 bases separated the two germline ends. This CDR3 reads CASSLGGANQETQYF. CDR3 nucleotide sequence: TGTGCCAGCAGCTTAGGCGGGGCAAACCAAGAGACCCAGTACTTC.

The chain has TRBV27 and TRBJ1-2, with TRBD1 as a possible D gene (5 bases). Trimming cost V 2 bases and J 4 bases, with 8 bases left between them. Looked up from germline, CDR1 is MNHEY and CDR2 is SMNVEV (reference sequence). The CDR3 spans 13 residues. The CDR3 DNA follows: TGTGCCAGCAGTTTAGACAGACTCTATGGCTACACCTTC. Amino acid sequence: CASSLDRLYGYTF.

This clone has a single count. This chain connects TRBV18 to TRBJ2-2, with a possible D match to TRBD1 (5 bases). CDR3 size: 14 residues. Trimming shortened V by 4 bases and J by 3 bases, and 9 bases separated the two germline ends. CDR1 is KGHSH, CDR2 LQKENI, per germline. The CDR3 here is CASSRDRDTGELFF. CDR3 nucleotide sequence: TGTGCCAGCTCACGCGACAGAGACACCGGGGAGCTGTTTTTT.

The chain links TRBV6-4 to TRBJ1-6; D is possibly TRBD1 (6 bases). This CDR3 has 14 residues. The germline V gene has CDR1 MRHNA and CDR2 SNTAGT. Between the trimmed V and J ends, which lost 4 bases and 9 bases, there was a span of 13 bases. CDR3 sequence (DNA): TGTGCCAGCAGTGTCGAGGGAGGGGGTTCACCCCTCCACTTT. Its protein product is CASSVEGGGSPLHF.

V and J are TRBV4-3 and TRBJ2-5; 7 nucleotides agree with TRBD2. The germline V gene has CDR1 LGHNA and CDR2 YSLEER. This CDR3 has 18 amino acids. The V gene end was trimmed by 0 bases and the J gene end by 0 bases; junction bases not matched to a gene: 10. CDR3 coding DNA: TGCGCCAGCAGCCAAGATATTCGGCGGGGGAAGTACCAAGAGACCCAGTACTTC. This encodes CASSQDIRRGKYQETQYF.

The rearrangement uses TRBV7-2 and TRBJ2-2; D is ambiguous. Per the germline V gene, CDR1 is SGHTA and CDR2 is FQGNSA. The length of the CDR3 is 16 residues. Trimming cost V 2 bases and J 0 bases, with 10 bases left between them. In nucleotides, the CDR3 is TGTGCCAGCAGCTTAACGCGACTGCCGAACACCGGGGAGCTGTTTTTT. Its translation is CASSLTRLPNTGELFF.

The chain links TRBV11-3 to TRBJ2-7; D is perhaps TRBD1 (6 bases). The CDR3 totals 14 residues. V was trimmed by 1 base and J by 3 bases, leaving 10 bases between them. The germline gives CDR1 SGHNT, CDR2 YENEEA. The CDR3 reads CASSLAGGSYEQYF. As DNA, the CDR3 is TGTGCCAGCAGCTTAGCTGGGGGCAGCTACGAGCAGTACTTC.

This chain uses TRBV6-5 with TRBJ1-3; maybe TRBD1 (5 bases). V was clipped by 8 bases and J by 4 bases, with 15 bases between them. CDR1 MNHEY and CDR2 SVGAGI come from the germline V gene. The CDR3 consists of 14 residues. The DNA for the CDR3 is TGTGCCAGCCGACTCTGGGCAGGGGGAAACACCATATATTTT. Translating it yields CASRLWAGGNTIYF.

The rearrangement links TRBV5-5 to TRBJ1-2; D perhaps matches TRBD1 (5 bases). V lost 4 bases, J lost 3 bases, and 13 bases lay in between. CDR1 is SGHKS and CDR2 is YYEKEE in the germline V gene (reference sequence). This CDR3 is built from 14 residues. The CDR3 region is CASSVTGTDYGYTF. DNA of the CDR3: TGTGCCAGCAGCGTTACCGGGACTGACTATGGCTACACCTTC.

This clone was seen only once. The genes are TRBV11-2 and TRBJ1-1, with D possibly being TRBD1 (6 bases). Germline loops: CDR1 SGHAT, CDR2 FQNNGV. The length of the CDR3 is 15 residues. The V gene lost 5 bases and the J gene lost 5 bases, with 18 bases spanning the gap. CDR3 protein: CASSPDGGRLTEAFF. CDR3 nucleotide sequence: TGTGCCAGCAGCCCCGATGGGGGCCGGTTGACTGAAGCTTTCTTT. Complete variable domain (other parts from reference TRBV11-2 and TRBJ1-1): EAGVAQSPRYKIIEKRQSVAFWCNPISGHATLYWYQQILGQGPKLLIQFQNNGVVDDSQLPKDRFSAERLKGVDSTLKIQPAKLEDSAVYLCASSPDGGRLTEAFFGQGTRLTVV.

V gene TRBV30 combines with J gene TRBJ2-1, with 10 bases aligning to TRBD2. The trim removed 1 base at V and 3 bases at J, leaving 0 bases unmatched. The CDR3 has 14 amino acids. The germline V gene has CDR1 GTSNPN and CDR2 SVGIG (reference sequence). The CDR3 DNA sequence: TGTGCCTGGAGTGGGACTAGCGGCTACAATGAGCAGTTCTTC. Translating gives CAWSGTSGYNEQFF.

The genes are TRBV5-4 and TRBJ2-7; 9 bases line up with TRBD1. Germline V gene lookup returns CDR1 SGHNT and CDR2 YYREEE (reference sequence). V lost 3 bases to trimming and J lost 5 bases; unmatched junction nucleotides: 9. This CDR3 is built from 15 residues. The CDR3 loop is CASSSPGQGLHEQYF. The CDR3 coding sequence is TGTGCCAGCAGCTCCCCGGGACAGGGTCTGCACGAGCAGTACTTC.

The V and J genes are TRBV7-8 and TRBJ2-6, with 7 nucleotides matching TRBD1. Trimming removed 5 bases from V and 0 bases from J; junction bases left unmatched: 13. CDR3 size: 19 residues. Germline CDR1 SGHVS, CDR2 FQNEAQ. The CDR3 reads CASSRMIRDSFSGANVLTF. The CDR3 coding sequence is TGTGCCAGCAGCCGGATGATACGGGACAGCTTCTCTGGGGCCAACGTCCTGACTTTC.